These 22 T cell receptor beta chains came from one sample sequenced in a study of T cell repertoires in cytomegalovirus infection. TCRdb ran MiXCR on the reads and lists one entry per CDR3 protein. The data contain around 95,000 distinct CDR3 sequences, 25% to 30% of them singletons. Antigens of these TCRs are unknown. The specimen comprised CD8+ T cells from cultured PBMCs, sampled from culture after CMV antigen stimulation. The receptors stem from a human donor in good health (CMV status not recorded). Some clones in this sample may be carry-over from other donors' samples.

This clonotype came up many times. The genes are TRBV5-1 and TRBJ2-5; D not certain. In germline, CDR1 is SGHRS, CDR2 YFSETQ. V shed 0 bases and J shed 2 bases, with 11 bases lying between them. CDR3 size: 15 residues. CDR3 protein: CASSLGEQRQETQYF. CDR3 DNA sequence: TGCGCCAGCAGCTTGGGGGAACAAAGGCAAGAGACCCAGTACTTC.

V and J are TRBV12-3 or TRBV12-4 and TRBJ2-7; D gene unclear. CDR3 length equals 11 residues. Trimming removed 8 bases at V and 0 bases at J, with 5 bases between. The DNA of the CDR3 is TGTGCCAGCGGGGTCTCCTACGAGCAGTACTTC. This codes for CASGVSYEQYF.

This chain links TRBV12-3 or TRBV12-4 with TRBJ1-1, with a tentative D call TRBD1 (5 bases). V was cut by 5 bases and J by 2 bases, with 21 bases left in between. CDR3 size: 17 residues. In DNA form, the CDR3 reads TGTGCCAGCAGTCTATCCCGTAGACGCAGGGATAACACTGAAGCTTTCTTT. This translates into CASSLSRRRRDNTEAFF.

The CDR3 loop is CSVDREGDEQYF. The CDR3, as DNA: TGCAGCGTCGACAGGGAAGGAGACGAGCAGTACTTC. The chain is built from TRBV29-1 and TRBJ2-7; TRBD1 aligns across 7 bases. The CDR3 is 12 residues long. V dropped 6 bases and J dropped 5; count of bases not matched to a gene: 7. The V gene's germline CDR1 is SQVTM and CDR2 ANQGSEA.

There are many counts of this clonotype. The gene calls are TRBV28 and TRBJ2-1, with D maybe TRBD2 (6 bases). CDR3 length equals 16 residues. CDR1 is MDHEN and CDR2 is SYDVKM in the germline V gene. The V end was cut by 5 bases, the J end by 1 base, with 15 bases between. The CDR3 spells CASSLLGGVSYNEQFF. The CDR3 bases are TGTGCCAGCAGTCTCTTAGGCGGGGTATCCTACAATGAGCAGTTCTTC.

This clonotype showed up just a few times. V and J are TRBV28 and TRBJ1-6; no firm D call. CDR1 MDHEN and CDR2 SYDVKM come from the germline V gene. The CDR3 extends over 14 amino acids. V was cut by 7 bases and J by 6 bases, with 13 bases left in between. This chain's CDR3 is CASTVGLGNSPLHF. The DNA of the CDR3 is TGTGCCAGCACCGTGGGTTTGGGTAATTCACCCCTCCACTTT. Full variable domain (missing parts from reference TRBV28 and TRBJ1-6): DVKVTQSSRYLVKRTGEKVFLECVQDMDHENMFWYRQDPGLGLRLIYFSYDVKMKEKGDIPEGYSVSREKKERFSLILESASTNQTSMYLCASTVGLGNSPLHFGNGTRLTVT.

This clonotype was seen more than once but under ten times. CDR3 nucleotide sequence: TGTGCCTGGGGGGGGGGACAATCCTCTGGGGCCAACGTCCTGACTTTC. Protein: CAWGGGQSSGANVLTF. This sequence joins TRBV30 and TRBJ2-6, with D maybe TRBD2 (7 bases). Germline CDR1 is GTSNPN and CDR2 is SVGIG (reference sequence). CDR3 length equals 16 residues. V lost 5 bases, J lost 0 bases, and 14 bases lay in between.

This clonotype was recorded only once. J is TRBJ2-7 and V is TRBV11-2; the D is unclear. CDR1 is SGHAT, CDR2 FQNNGV, per germline. This CDR3 spans 11 amino acids. Trimming took 10 bases from V and 5 from J, leaving 12 bases between them. As DNA, the CDR3 is TGTGCCACTCTGGAAGGCCACGAGCAGTACTTC. The encoded protein is CATLEGHEQYF.

The chain recombines TRBV12-3 or TRBV12-4 with TRBJ1-1, with D unclear. The CDR3 has 13 residues. Deletions cut 1 base from V and 4 bases from J, with 7 bases between. The chain's CDR3 is CASSLEVGTEAFF. CDR3 coding DNA: TGTGCCAGCAGTTTAGAGGTCGGCACTGAAGCTTTCTTT.

For this clonotype: It may be a read error: a sequence one base away is much more abundant. The chain combines TRBV12-3 or TRBV12-4 with TRBJ2-3; no definite D call. CDR3 length: 14 residues. This chain's CDR3 is CASNMGGYTDTQCF. Here the CDR3 DNA reads TGTGCCAGCAACATGGGCGGCTACACAGATACGCAGTGTTTT.

The chain carries TRBV7-6 and TRBJ2-3, with D possibly matching TRBD2 (5 bases). V gave up 1 base and J gave up 1 base, with 15 bases separating them. Per germline, CDR1 SGHVS and CDR2 FNYEAQ. This CDR3 spans 17 amino acids. This CDR3 is CASSLVSVRDGTDTQYF. The CDR3 DNA is TGTGCCAGCAGCTTAGTCTCTGTCCGGGATGGCACAGATACGCAGTATTTT.

This clonotype has at least ten counts. The rearrangement uses TRBV7-6 and TRBJ1-1, with D unclear. The germline gives CDR1 SGHVS, CDR2 FNYEAQ. The V end was cut by 4 bases, the J end by 1 base, with 4 bases between. The CDR3 covers 12 residues. In DNA form, the CDR3 reads TGTGCCAGCAGCTCTCCGAACACTGAAGCTTTCTTT. Its translation is CASSSPNTEAFF.

V usage is TRBV6-5 and J usage is TRBJ2-7, with 8 bases matching TRBD1. This CDR3 has 14 residues. V gave up 0 bases and J gave up 4 bases; unmatched junction bases: 2. Germline CDR1 and CDR2: MNHEY and SVGAGI. CDR3: CASSYSRDRYEQYF. In nucleotides, the CDR3 is TGTGCCAGCAGTTACTCCCGGGACAGGTACGAGCAGTACTTC.

This clonotype has a count of ten or more. This rearrangement joins TRBV12-3 or TRBV12-4 to TRBJ1-6; the D is unclear. The CDR3 spans 13 residues. The V gene lost 6 bases and the J gene lost 10 bases, with 13 bases spanning the gap. The CDR3 DNA reads as TGTGCCAGCAGCACATCTGGGAGCTCACCCCTCCACTTT. Encoded protein: CASSTSGSSPLHF.

This clonotype was observed a handful of times. The chain uses TRBV11-3 and TRBJ2-1; D uncertain. Deletions cut 0 bases from V and 8 bases from J, with 14 bases between. CDR1 is SGHNT, CDR2 YENEEA, per germline. The CDR3 is made up of 15 amino acids. CDR3 region: CASSLDPSSVDEQFF. The CDR3 region has the DNA TGTGCCAGCAGCTTAGATCCCTCGAGCGTAGATGAGCAGTTCTTC.

V and J are TRBV28 and TRBJ2-2, with TRBD2 matching over 11 bases. Germline V gene data show CDR1 as MDHEN and CDR2 as SYDVKM. V dropped 3 bases and J dropped 2; count of bases not matched to a gene: 11. CDR3 size: 19 residues. CDR3 sequence (DNA): TGTGCCAGCAGTTTCTGGGGGGCTAGCGGGGGGCTAAACACCGGGGAGCTGTTTTTT. Residues: CASSFWGASGGLNTGELFF.

The chain is built from TRBV19 and TRBJ2-7; D is perhaps TRBD1 (6 bases). CDR3 length: 14 residues. V lost 3 bases and J 1 base, leaving 10 bases between the germline ends. CDR1 LNHDA and CDR2 SQIVND come from the germline V gene (reference sequence). The CDR3 loop reads CASSIGTPSYEQYF. The CDR3 DNA reads as TGTGCCAGTAGTATCGGGACACCTTCCTACGAGCAGTACTTC.

This clonotype was seen many times. The chain recombines TRBV5-4 with TRBJ2-3; 7 bases are a match to TRBD2. The CDR3 runs 14 residues. J was trimmed by 4 bases and V by 4 bases; bases with no gene match: 6. Germline V gives CDR1 SGHNT, CDR2 YYREEE (reference sequence). The CDR3 is CASSGTTSPDTQYF. The CDR3 nucleotides read TGTGCCAGCAGCGGAACGACTAGCCCAGATACGCAGTATTTT.

The rearrangement uses TRBV28 and TRBJ2-1; D is unclear. CDR1 and CDR2 from the germline V gene are MDHEN and SYDVKM. This CDR3 region has 13 residues. Trimming removed 4 bases from V and 8 bases from J, with 12 bases in between. The CDR3: CASSSRLGYEQFF. As DNA, the CDR3 is TGTGCCAGCAGTTCCCGCCTAGGCTATGAGCAGTTCTTC.

This clonotype came up a few times. The chain is built from TRBV6-6 and TRBJ1-1; D unclear. Germline V lookup: CDR1 MNHNY, CDR2 SVGAGI (reference sequence). The CDR3 length is 14 residues. Trimming took off 4 bases at V and 1 base at J, with 10 bases between the two ends. This chain's CDR3 is CASSSPEPNTEAFF. The DNA of the CDR3 is TGTGCCAGCAGTTCTCCAGAGCCGAACACTGAAGCTTTCTTT.

This clonotype was counted ten times or more. The gene calls are TRBV7-2 and TRBJ1-1; D gene uncertain. Germline assignment: CDR1 SGHTA and CDR2 FQGNSA. CDR3 size: 13 residues. Trimming cost V 7 bases and J 1 base, with 10 bases left between them. CDR3 amino acids: CASTRDGNTEAFF. CDR3 DNA: TGTGCCAGCACCCGAGACGGGAACACTGAAGCTTTCTTT.

The chain joins TRBV6-5 to TRBJ2-1, with 7 nucleotides matching TRBD2. The germline V gene encodes CDR1 MNHEY and CDR2 SVGAGI. The CDR3 extends over 15 amino acids. With 6 bases clipped from V and 2 bases from J, the junction kept 7 bases outside the gene matches. The CDR3 region is CASSPMGGAYNEQFF. The CDR3 nucleotides are TGTGCCAGCAGCCCCATGGGGGGGGCCTACAATGAGCAGTTCTTC.